The clone carrying this T cell receptor (beta chain) was seen a few times. Produced via immunoSEQ multiplex PCR; TCRdb's table is partial and in-frame only. The table lists about 210,000 clones, 75% to 85% of them singletons, with roughly 8.7% in the top ten. Germline CDR1 and CDR2: SGHRS and YFSETQ. The CDR3 spans 14 residues. Trimming at V came to 0 bases and at J to 2 bases, leaving 0 bases not matched to a gene. The data were taken from a study of blood T cell repertoires in COVID-19. Overall study: PBMCs, B-cell-depleted T cells, or T cells were the source of the cDNA or gDNA that made up the material.

Sequencing used peripheral blood. The rearrangement links TRBV5-1 to TRBJ1-2; TRBD1 matches at 8 bases. The receptor comes from a man aged 45 to 65 with active or convalescent COVID-19. The CDR3 here is CASSLGDRNYGYTF. The DNA for the CDR3 is TGCGCCAGCAGCTTGGGGGACAGGAACTATGGCTACACCTTC.